This entry lists 22 T cell receptor beta chains sequenced from one sample in a study of naive and memory T cell subsets. The library had UMIs added by 3' ligation of an oligonucleotide to TCR cDNA. Amplification of ligated cDNA took four PCR rounds with SP2 and nested alpha and beta constant primers. TCRdb analysed the 5' RACE reads with MiXCR anew, one entry per CDR3 protein. The sample includes tens of thousands of distinct CDR3 sequences, approximately 6.6% of them seen just once. The receptors derive from a male donor in good health.

This clonotype was observed at least ten times. V and J are TRBV29-1 and TRBJ2-7, with TRBD1 matching 7 bases. The CDR3 is 11 residues long. J gave up 6 bases and V 4 bases, and 3 bases lay outside the gene matches. Germline V gene data show CDR1 as SQVTM and CDR2 as ANQGSEA. The CDR3 region has the DNA TGCAGCGTTGGACAGGGAAGCGAGCAGTACTTC. It yields the protein CSVGQGSEQYF.

At least ten counts were recorded for this clonotype. For the CDR3, the DNA is TGTGCCAGCAGCCTTACACTAGCGGGAGGGTACAATGAGCAGTTCTTC. Protein sequence: CASSLTLAGGYNEQFF. V and J are TRBV7-9 and TRBJ2-1; 13 positions agree with TRBD2. The CDR3 loop spans 16 amino acids. The V gene end was trimmed by 5 bases and the J gene end by 4 bases; junction bases not matched to a gene: 5. Germline values: CDR1 SEHNR, CDR2 FQNEAQ (reference sequence).

In this sample, this clonotype turned up many times. The chain employs TRBV12-1 and TRBJ1-5; no check of the table's D call, TRBD1, against the DNA was made. TRBV12-1 is a pseudogene segment. The CDR3 runs to 20 residues. CDR3 loop: CASSFAHNPPRRNSNQPQHF. The CDR3 nucleotides read TGTGCCAGCAGCTTTGCGCACAACCCCCCTCGGAGGAATAGCAATCAGCCCCAGCATTTT.

In this sample, this clonotype turned up a few times. This rearrangement joins TRBV20-1 to TRBJ1-2; D remains unclear. Between the trimmed V and J ends, which lost 2 bases and 4 bases, there was a span of 5 bases. The CDR3 is 11 amino acids. From germline, CDR1 is DFQATT and CDR2 SNEGSKA (reference sequence). In nucleotides, the CDR3 is TGCAGTGCTAGAAACGGCTATGGCTACACCTTC. This encodes CSARNGYGYTF.

This clonotype turned up a few times. The chain employs TRBV11-2 and TRBJ1-4, with 10 nucleotides matching TRBD1. V lost 4 bases and J lost 6; bases outside the gene matches: 5. CDR3 length equals 15 residues. Per the germline V gene, CDR1 is SGHAT and CDR2 is FQNNGV. CDR3 in DNA: TGTGCCAGCAGCTCAAGACAGGGGGCAGATGAAAAACTGTTTTTT. Protein product: CASSSRQGADEKLFF.

This chain uses TRBV25-1 with TRBJ2-1, with D perhaps matching TRBD1 or TRBD2 (5 bases each). Germline assignment: CDR1 MGHDK and CDR2 SYGVNS. The germline V and J ends were trimmed by 2 bases and 8 bases, with 16 bases remaining between them. The CDR3 consists of 15 residues. CDR3 bases: TGTGCCAGCAGTGAACCCACGGGATCCAGGGATGAGCAGTTCTTC. This sequence encodes CASSEPTGSRDEQFF. The variable domain in full, with the rest retrieved from reference TRBV25-1 and TRBJ2-1, is EADIYQTPRYLVIGTGKKITLECSQTMGHDKMYWYQQDPGMELHLIHYSYGVNSTEKGDLSSESTVSRIRTEHFPLTLESARPSHTSQYLCASSEPTGSRDEQFFGPGTRLTVL.

V and J are TRBV11-2 and TRBJ2-1, with D perhaps TRBD1 (5 bases). V lost 5 bases and J lost 1, with 15 bases in between. The germline CDR1 and CDR2 sequences are SGHAT and FQNNGV. The CDR3 consists of 16 residues. The CDR3 protein is CASSQGQTSSYNEQFF. As DNA, the CDR3 is TGTGCCAGCAGCCAGGGCCAGACTTCTTCCTACAATGAGCAGTTCTTC.

This clonotype was counted between two and nine times. CDR3: CASIGLAGGRGGNEQFF. CDR3 sequence (DNA): TGTGCCAGCATAGGACTAGCGGGAGGACGAGGGGGTAATGAGCAGTTCTTC. This chain links TRBV2 with TRBJ2-1; TRBD2 matches at 14 bases. V lost 7 bases, J lost 7 bases, and 12 bases stayed unmatched. CDR1 and CDR2 from the germline V gene are SNHLY and FYNNEI. The CDR3 extends over 17 amino acids.

The rearrangement joins TRBV19 to TRBJ1-2; 7 bases align to TRBD1. V dropped 3 bases and J dropped 10; count of bases not matched to a gene: 8. The CDR3 runs to 13 residues. Germline V gene data show CDR1 as LNHDA and CDR2 as SQIVND (reference sequence). DNA for the CDR3: TGTGCCAGTAGTATCCCAGCGACAGGGAACTACACCTTC. This gives the protein CASSIPATGNYTF.

In this sample, this clonotype turned up a few times. This chain uses TRBV11-2 with TRBJ2-7; D not certain. The germline CDR1 and CDR2 sequences are SGHAT and FQNNGV. The CDR3 is made up of 13 amino acids. The V end was cut by 0 bases, the J end by 3 bases, with 6 bases between. The CDR3 DNA reads as TGTGCCAGCAGCTTAGACCCCAACTACGAGCAGTACTTC. Amino acid sequence: CASSLDPNYEQYF.

This clonotype was found many times. This chain joins TRBV18 and TRBJ1-1; TRBD1 might be the D (5 bases). V was clipped by 6 bases and J by 4 bases, with 15 bases between them. CDR1 is KGHSH, CDR2 LQKENI, per germline. CDR3 size: 14 residues. The CDR3 coding sequence is TGTGCCAGCTCGCTCGGCGAGGGGAGCACTGAAGCTTTCTTT. This gives the protein CASSLGEGSTEAFF.

This clonotype came up once. A much larger clone is a single base away; this may be a read error. The V call is TRBV4-2, the J call TRBJ2-7; possible D gene TRBD2, 6 bases. Deletions cut 2 bases from V and 0 bases from J, with 14 bases between. This CDR3 spans 16 amino acids. The V gene's germline CDR1 is LGHNA and CDR2 YNFKEQ. For the CDR3, the DNA is TGTGCCAGCAGCCAAACCAGGGACTCCAACTCCTACGAGCAGTACTTC. Amino acids: CASSQTRDSNSYEQYF.

This clonotype was counted between two and nine times. The chain links TRBV6-2 or TRBV6-3 to TRBJ2-1; possible D gene TRBD1, 6 bases. CDR1 is MNHEY, CDR2 SVGEGT, per germline. This CDR3 comprises 13 residues. V was cut by 2 bases and J by 12 bases, with 14 bases left in between. The CDR3 loop is CASSYPGPRGQFF. The CDR3 nucleotides read TGTGCCAGCAGTTACCCGGGCCCCAGGGGGCAGTTCTTC.

This sequence joins TRBV11-2 and TRBJ2-1; 7 nucleotides match TRBD2. Germline loops: CDR1 SGHAT, CDR2 FQNNGV. This CDR3 comprises 13 residues. V shed 5 bases and J 10 bases; nucleotides not matched to a gene: 8. This CDR3 is CASSPGGGREQFF. The DNA for the CDR3 is TGTGCCAGCAGCCCCGGGGGAGGGAGGGAGCAGTTCTTC.

The chain recombines TRBV7-9 with TRBJ2-7, with 7 bases that match TRBD1. This CDR3 is 15 amino acids long. Germline V gives CDR1 SEHNR, CDR2 FQNEAQ (reference sequence). V shed 5 bases and J 0 bases; nucleotides not matched to a gene: 7. This CDR3 reads CASSRSQGSSYEQYF. CDR3 coding DNA: TGTGCCAGCAGCCGATCACAGGGGAGCTCCTACGAGCAGTACTTC.

This clonotype was detected many times. The rearrangement links TRBV18 to TRBJ2-7; tentative D call: TRBD1 (6 bases). Germline CDR1 reads KGHSH; CDR2 reads LQKENI. There are 15 residues in the CDR3. V was trimmed by 3 bases and J by 0 bases, leaving 12 bases between them. The CDR3 spells CASSPRGDSSYEQYF. CDR3 in DNA: TGTGCCAGCTCACCCAGGGGCGACAGCTCCTACGAGCAGTACTTC.

This sequence joins TRBV7-9 and TRBJ2-1; no clear D. This CDR3 has 15 amino acids. Per the germline V gene, CDR1 is SEHNR and CDR2 is FQNEAQ (reference sequence). Trimming shortened V by 5 bases and J by 3 bases, and 14 bases separated the two germline ends. The CDR3 loop reads CASSRGDLRYNEQFF. In DNA, the CDR3 is TGTGCCAGCAGCCGTGGAGATCTCCGCTACAATGAGCAGTTCTTC.

The V gene is TRBV19, the J gene TRBJ1-2; 7 positions match TRBD1. V was pared by 4 bases and J by 2 bases, with 1 base of the junction left unmatched. Germline V gives CDR1 LNHDA, CDR2 SQIVND (reference sequence). The CDR3 sequence is 13 residues long. CDR3 amino acids: CASSTTGNYGYTF. For the CDR3, the DNA is TGTGCCAGTAGTACGACAGGGAACTATGGCTACACCTTC.

J is TRBJ2-3 and V is TRBV2; D is unresolved. The V end was cut by 5 bases, the J end by 5 bases, with 14 bases between. There are 14 residues in the CDR3. The germline gives CDR1 SNHLY, CDR2 FYNNEI. The CDR3 sequence is CASSFTESLDTQYF. The CDR3 bases are TGTGCCAGCAGTTTCACAGAGAGCCTAGATACGCAGTATTTT.

This chain links TRBV3-1 with TRBJ1-4, with TRBD1 matching over 8 bases. In germline, CDR1 is LGHDT, CDR2 YNNKEL (reference sequence). Trimming cost V 4 bases and J 3 bases; bases outside gene matches: 4. The CDR3 has 15 amino acids. The CDR3 loop is CASSLGTGPNEKLFF. The CDR3 DNA sequence: TGTGCCAGCAGCCTTGGGACAGGACCTAATGAAAAACTGTTTTTT.

This clonotype was picked up many times. This chain joins TRBV6-5 and TRBJ2-5; 12 bases line up with TRBD1. The CDR3 extends over 15 amino acids. Per the germline V gene, CDR1 is MNHEY and CDR2 is SVGAGI. Losses at the gene ends were 7 bases for V and 7 bases for J; bases not matched to a gene: 10. The CDR3 nucleotides are TGTGCCAGCAAATACGAGGGACAGGGGGCGACGACCCAGTACTTC. The encoded protein is CASKYEGQGATTQYF.

Many counts were recorded for this clonotype. This chain links TRBV30 with TRBJ2-1; D not certain. From germline, CDR1 is GTSNPN and CDR2 SVGIG (reference sequence). This CDR3 contains 13 residues. The germline V and J ends were trimmed by 1 base and 8 bases, with 12 bases remaining between them. The CDR3 nucleotides read TGTGCCTGGAGTGGGGCTAGGGCGGATGAGCAGTTCTTC. The encoded protein is CAWSGARADEQFF.